The 10 T cell receptor beta chains given below trace back to one sample, sequenced in a study of regulatory T cells. Study observations and caveats: Hydrophobic residues at CDR3 positions 6 and 7 were enriched in conventional CD4+ T cells of CD3G-deficient patients.

For these TCRs, the target antigens are not known. Primers: 52 TRBV forward and 13 TRBJ reverse. The table came from immunoSEQ multiplex PCR; TCRdb's copy has only in-frame clones and leaves some out. In the table there are 20,000 to 25,000 clones, 88% of which are singletons. Source material: conventional CD4+ T cells sorted from blood. The origin of the receptors is a child aged 10 to 17 with CD3G deficiency.

This chain links TRBV11-2 with TRBJ2-2; no clear D gene. V lost 5 bases to trimming and J lost 5 bases, with 9 bases between them. The CDR3 has 13 residues. CDR1 SGHAT and CDR2 FQNNGV come from the germline V gene. In DNA form, the CDR3 reads TGTGCCAGCAGCCCACAGTTAACCGGGGAGCTGTTTTTT. This sequence encodes CASSPQLTGELFF.

This rearrangement joins TRBV27 to TRBJ2-3, with a tentative D call TRBD2 (5 bases). The CDR3 sequence is 14 residues long. Per the germline V gene, CDR1 is MNHEY and CDR2 is SMNVEV (reference sequence). V was pared by 4 bases and J by 2 bases, with 10 bases between. CDR3 nucleotide sequence: TGTGCCAGCAGTTCGTCTAGCCCCACAGATACGCAGTATTTT. This sequence encodes CASSSSSPTDTQYF.

V gene TRBV6-1 combines with J gene TRBJ2-1; TRBD2 aligns across 8 bases. The CDR3 spans 15 residues. Germline V lookup: CDR1 MNHNS, CDR2 SASEGT. J was trimmed by 4 bases and V by 4 bases; bases with no gene match: 6. The CDR3 DNA reads TGTGCCAGCAGTGTGGTAGCGGGGCAGTACAATGAGCAGTTCTTC. Its translation is CASSVVAGQYNEQFF.

This clone was picked up one time. The rearrangement uses TRBV6-1 and TRBJ2-7, with 10 bases that match TRBD1. V lost 6 bases, J lost 1 base, and 3 bases stayed unmatched. The CDR3 is 14 amino acids. CDR1 MNHNS and CDR2 SASEGT come from the germline V gene. This chain's CDR3 is CASRGQGRSYEQYF. The CDR3 nucleotides read TGTGCCAGCAGGGGACAGGGGAGGTCCTACGAGCAGTACTTC.

The rearrangement links TRBV5-1 to TRBJ2-7, with 10 bases aligning to TRBD1. Germline V gene sequence: CDR1 SGHRS, CDR2 YFSETQ. Unmatched junction bases numbered 12, after V lost 4 bases and J lost 5 bases. There are 16 residues in the CDR3. The CDR3 nucleotides read TGCGCCAGCAGCCGGGGGTATGGGACAGGGGTGAACGAGCAGTACTTC. The encoded protein is CASSRGYGTGVNEQYF.

J is TRBJ2-1 and V is TRBV7-9; 8 nucleotides match TRBD2. This CDR3 is 15 amino acids long. CDR1 and CDR2 (germline): SEHNR, FQNEAQ (reference sequence). The J segment lost 6 bases and the V segment lost 0 bases, leaving 4 bases of the junction unmatched. This CDR3 is CASSLAAGVSNEQFF. The CDR3 coding sequence is TGTGCCAGCAGCTTAGCAGCGGGAGTTTCCAATGAGCAGTTCTTC.

The gene calls are TRBV5-1 and TRBJ2-7; no reliable D call. Germline loops: CDR1 SGHRS, CDR2 YFSETQ. This CDR3 spans 15 amino acids. Trimming stripped 0 bases from V and 7 bases from J, with 17 bases between. DNA of the CDR3: TGCGCCAGCAGCTTGGAGCCCAGCCCTGGGCGGGAGCAGTACTTC. Translated: CASSLEPSPGREQYF.

Only a few counts were recorded for this clone. This rearrangement joins TRBV5-1 to TRBJ1-2; the D is unclear. The germline V gene has CDR1 SGHRS and CDR2 YFSETQ. This CDR3 is built from 13 residues. Trimming removed 0 bases from V and 2 bases from J, with 5 bases in between. CDR3: CASSLDGNYGYTF. The CDR3 DNA sequence: TGCGCCAGCAGCTTGGACGGAAACTATGGCTACACCTTC.

The V call is TRBV5-1, the J call TRBJ2-7; D is ambiguous. This CDR3 spans 13 amino acids. From germline, CDR1 is SGHRS and CDR2 YFSETQ. Trimming cost V 0 bases and J 2 bases, with 6 bases left between them. The CDR3 is CASSLVPTYEQYF. The CDR3 DNA reads as TGCGCCAGCAGCTTGGTACCCACCTACGAGCAGTACTTC. The entire variable domain, with the rest obtained from reference TRBV5-1 and TRBJ2-7, is as follows: KAGVTQTPRYLIKTRGQQVTLSCSPISGHRSVSWYQQTPGQGLQFLFEYFSETQRNKGNFPGRFSGRQFSNSRSEMNVSTLELGDSALYLCASSLVPTYEQYFGPGTRLTVT.

The genes are TRBV6-1 and TRBJ2-5, with a possible D match to TRBD2 (6 bases). CDR3 length: 13 amino acids. Germline V gene data show CDR1 as MNHNS and CDR2 as SASEGT. Trimming removed 5 bases from V and 11 bases from J, with 18 bases in between. This CDR3 is CASSTSHHGEQYF. The CDR3 bases are TGTGCCAGCAGTACTAGCCACCACGGGGAGCAGTACTTC.